The T cell receptor beta chain described here comes from a study of T cell responses to AZD1222 COVID-19 vaccine (dated by TCRdb to the early 2020s). With regard to the full study: AZD1222 recipients whose second dose came at about 4 weeks and those whose second dose came at about 12 weeks were combined into one group, since spike-specific TCR depth and breadth did not differ between the two schedules. TCR sequencing was performed for some 250 trial participants, of whom around 200 were given two doses of AZD1222 and about 25 were given two doses of MenACWY control vaccine. Trial participants were enrolled by age into 18-55, 56-69 and 70-plus year subgroups, with about 150, 27 and 61 TCR-sequenced participants respectively.

The CDR3 sequence holds 15 residues, the cysteine and phenylalanine included. CDR3 DNA only is kept here, 45 bases in frame from base 1. V lost 5 bases and J lost 3 bases, and the count of bases not matched to a germline gene is 6. CDR1 and CDR2, looked up from the germline V gene (reference sequence), are SEHNR and FQNEAQ. A remark on this clone: The specificity of this receptor is unknown. Base qualities are not recorded, but no much larger clone differs from it by a single base.

The study at large found these results: Nearly half of unique spike-specific TCRs reportedly recognized epitopes outside regions mutated in the B.1.351 and B.1.1.7 variants. In the small 56-69-year group, the increase in depth fell short of significance, most likely because of low power. After two AZD1222 doses, both the breadth and the depth of spike-specific TCRs were significantly higher than at day 0 and than in MenACWY recipients. Participants were mostly white British and included more females than males, and it was suggested by the authors that clonal diversity may have been underestimated. No day 14 peak-response samples were available, so repertoires were characterized only after the peak T cell response. Conclusions about previously exposed vaccinees were limited because only six or seven AZD1222 recipients were SARS-CoV-2 seropositive at baseline. Vaccine-associated CD4 TCRs spanned the whole spike protein, with dominant responses in regions 160-218 and 743-854.

The CDR3 regions of human TCRbeta chains were analyzed by immunosequencing. The study's processing was this. TCRs in the repertoires were matched against a reference library of SARS-CoV-2-specific TCRs that had been generated with the MIRA antigen-specificity platform. Breadth meant the fraction of unique TCRs that were SARS-CoV-2-associated, whereas depth meant the fraction of total T cells that were SARS-CoV-2-associated. Using the MIRA data, each spike-specific TCR was mapped to the spike region that the TCR reacts to and placed in a CD4 or CD8 class. Log10-transformed breadth and depth values were compared by one-way ANOVA with Sidak's multiple comparisons tests. TCRdb retrieved this table from immuneACCESS and kept in-frame rearrangements only. Not all clones are present; in checked studies, unresolved V genes account for under half, and no reason is known for the remainder. That table gives V, J and clone size, and the DNA gave D and trimming. Recorded for this sample are tens of thousands of clones; around nine tenths of them occurred a single time. Together, the top ten hold about 2.9% of the sample.

The sample's time point label, in plain terms: baseline before first vaccination. Vaccinee samples came from UK trials COV001 and COV002, including a single-blind randomized controlled phase 2/3 trial of AZD1222 (ChAdOx1 nCoV-19) in healthy adults. Trial participant PBMC samples were collected at day 0 and day 28 after the second dose for TCRbeta chain sequencing. The sequence derives from an adult in good health. This chain joins TRBV7-9 to TRBJ2-5; 10 junctional bases match TRBD2. Material: peripheral blood, obtained on day 0 of AZD1222 vaccination. This receptor carries the CDR3 CASSESGRAEETQYF. DNA sequence: TGTGCCAGCAGCGAGAGCGGGAGGGCCGAAGAGACCCAGTACTTC. With the rest looked up from the reference TRBV7-9 and TRBJ2-5 genes rather than sequenced, the full variable domain is DTGVSQNPRHKITKRGQNVTFRCDPISEHNRLYWYRQTLGQGPEFLTYFQNEAQLEKSRLLSDRFSAERPKGSFSTLEIQRTEQGDSAMYLCASSESGRAEETQYFGPGTRLLVL.